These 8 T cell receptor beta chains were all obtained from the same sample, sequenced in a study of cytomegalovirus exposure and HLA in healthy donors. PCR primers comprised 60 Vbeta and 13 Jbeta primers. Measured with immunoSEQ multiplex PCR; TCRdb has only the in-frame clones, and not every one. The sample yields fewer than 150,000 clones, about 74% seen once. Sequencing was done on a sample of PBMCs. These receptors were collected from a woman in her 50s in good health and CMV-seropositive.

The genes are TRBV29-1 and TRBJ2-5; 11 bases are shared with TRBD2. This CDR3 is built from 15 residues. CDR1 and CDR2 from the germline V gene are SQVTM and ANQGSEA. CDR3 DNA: TGCCGCGCTCTTGGGGAACTAGCGGGGGCAGAGACCCAGTACTTC. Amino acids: CRALGELAGAETQYF.

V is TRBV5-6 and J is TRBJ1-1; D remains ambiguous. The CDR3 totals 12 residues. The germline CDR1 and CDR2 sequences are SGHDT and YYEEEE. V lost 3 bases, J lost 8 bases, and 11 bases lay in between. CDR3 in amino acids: CASSSTWREAFF. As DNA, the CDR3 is TGTGCCAGCAGCTCAACATGGAGGGAAGCTTTCTTT.

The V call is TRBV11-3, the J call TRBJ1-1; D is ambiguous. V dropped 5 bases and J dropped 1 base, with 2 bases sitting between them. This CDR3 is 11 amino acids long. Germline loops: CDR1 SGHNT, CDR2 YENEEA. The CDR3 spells CASSRNTEAFF. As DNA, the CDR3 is TGTGCCAGCAGCCGGAACACTGAAGCTTTCTTT.

The CDR3 reads CASSEQNNEKLFF. DNA of the CDR3: TGCGCCAGCAGTGAGCAGAATAATGAAAAACTGTTTTTT. The rearrangement joins TRBV10-2 to TRBJ1-4; D not certain. Trimming cost V 2 bases and J 4 bases, with 5 bases left between them. CDR3 length: 13 residues. Per germline, CDR1 WSHSY and CDR2 SAAADI.

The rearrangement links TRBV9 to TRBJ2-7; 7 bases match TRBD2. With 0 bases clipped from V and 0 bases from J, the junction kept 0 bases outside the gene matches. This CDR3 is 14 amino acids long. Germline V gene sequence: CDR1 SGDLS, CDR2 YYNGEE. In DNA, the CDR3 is TGTGCCAGCAGCGTAGAGCGGGACTCCTACGAGCAGTACTTC. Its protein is CASSVERDSYEQYF.

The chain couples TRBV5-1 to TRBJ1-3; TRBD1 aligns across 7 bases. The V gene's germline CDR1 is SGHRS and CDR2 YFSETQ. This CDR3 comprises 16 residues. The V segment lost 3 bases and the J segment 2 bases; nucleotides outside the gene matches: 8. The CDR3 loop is CASSWGQRAAGNTIYF. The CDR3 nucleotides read TGCGCCAGCAGCTGGGGACAGAGGGCGGCTGGAAACACCATATATTTT.

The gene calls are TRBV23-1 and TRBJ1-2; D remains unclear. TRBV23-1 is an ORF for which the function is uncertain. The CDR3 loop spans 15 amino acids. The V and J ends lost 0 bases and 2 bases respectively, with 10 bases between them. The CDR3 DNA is TGCGCCAGCAGTCAATCTGAACAGTCGAACTATGGCTACACCTTC. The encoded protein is CASSQSEQSNYGYTF.

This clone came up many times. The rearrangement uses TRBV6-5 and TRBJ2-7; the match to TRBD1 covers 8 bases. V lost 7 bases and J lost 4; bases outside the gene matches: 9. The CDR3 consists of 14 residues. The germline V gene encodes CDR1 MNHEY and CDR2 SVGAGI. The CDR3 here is CASTPGQGRYEQYF. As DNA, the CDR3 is TGTGCCAGCACCCCCGGACAGGGTCGGTACGAGCAGTACTTC.